A selection of T cell receptor beta chains follows, all from one sample in a study of PD-1 blockade in classical Hodgkin lymphoma. Only in-frame clones appear in the TCRdb table, and some are missing; sequencing was by immunoSEQ multiplex PCR. Of about 98,000 clones in the sample, over 85% were seen once. Source: peripheral blood mononuclear cells (PBMCs), taken at baseline. All receptors come from a human donor with classical Hodgkin lymphoma. Both conserved end residues are part of each CDR3. A D gene is named only where the DNA matches it firmly. A clone size is listed for some rows: how often the clone was seen (once, few, many), or a class if it is expanded.

d_call	clone_size	cdr3_length	j_call	v_call	cdr3_aa	cdr3_nt
.	.	14	TRBJ1-1	TRBV6-1	CASSVTGSGSEAFF	TGTGCCAGCAGTGTGACAGGTAGTGGGTCTGAAGCTTTCTTT
TRBD1	.	12	TRBJ1-1	TRBV6-6	CASSSYGQVAFF	TGTGCCAGCAGTTCTTATGGACAGGTAGCTTTCTTT
.	.	12	TRBJ2-7	TRBV2	CASSGRGYEQYF	TGTGCCAGCAGTGGTCGTGGTTACGAGCAGTACTTC
TRBD1	.	16	TRBJ2-3	TRBV5-6	CASSRELDRVTPREYF	TGTGCCAGCAGCCGGGAGCTGGACAGGGTTACCCCGCGGGAGTATTTT
.	.	14	TRBJ2-5	TRBV5-1	CASSLGRGAETQYF	TGCGCCAGCAGCCTAGGGAGGGGGGCAGAGACCCAGTACTTC
.	.	12	TRBJ2-1	TRBV6-1	CASRQFNNEQFF	TGTGCCAGCAGACAATTTAATAATGAGCAGTTCTTC
.	.	14	TRBJ1-4	TRBV25-1	CASSGRQIIEKLFF	TGTGCCAGCAGTGGTCGACAGATTATAGAAAAACTGTTTTTT
.	.	15	TRBJ1-5	TRBV15	CATSRDGYSNQPQHF	TGTGCCACCAGCAGAGATGGCTATAGCAATCAGCCCCAGCATTTT
.	few	14	TRBJ1-3	TRBV15	CATSRDLGGNTIYF	TGTGCCACCAGCAGAGATCTCGGTGGAAACACCATATATTTT
.	.	17	TRBJ2-1	TRBV18	CASSPWGQGSSYNEQFF	TGTGCCAGCTCACCGTGGGGGCAGGGCAGCTCCTACAATGAGCAGTTCTTC
.	.	14	TRBJ2-7	TRBV6-6	CASSYSSPGYEQYF	TGTGCCAGCAGTTACTCGAGTCCGGGCTACGAGCAGTACTTC
.	.	14	TRBJ2-3	TRBV6-1	CASLGVMLADTQYF	TGTGCCAGCTTAGGCGTTATGCTTGCTGATACGCAGTATTTT
.	.	17	TRBJ1-4	TRBV9	CASSSHGGFGDGEKLFF	TGTGCCAGCAGCTCCCACGGGGGATTTGGAGATGGTGAAAAACTGTTTTTT
.	few	13	TRBJ1-1	TRBV5-1	CASSVHLGTEAFF	TGCGCCAGCAGTGTACACCTGGGGACTGAAGCTTTCTTT
.	.	11	TRBJ2-7	TRBV7-9	CASSPEGYQYF	TGTGCCAGCAGCCCCGAGGGATATCAGTACTTC
TRBD2	.	18	TRBJ2-1	TRBV27	CASRPGLAGEEWYNEQFF	TGTGCCAGCAGACCGGGACTAGCGGGAGAGGAGTGGTACAATGAGCAGTTCTTC
TRBD1	once	15	TRBJ1-5	TRBV28	CASSIRTGGLRPQHF	TGTGCCAGCAGTATACGGACAGGGGGACTCCGGCCCCAGCATTTT
.	.	16	TRBJ1-3	TRBV19	CASDSPGHNSGNTIYF	TGTGCCAGCGACTCCCCGGGACACAACTCTGGAAACACCATATATTTT
.	.	18	TRBJ2-1	TRBV9	CASSVGATASSSYNEQFF	TGTGCCAGCAGCGTAGGTGCTACAGCGTCGAGCTCCTACAATGAGCAGTTCTTC
.	.	14	TRBJ2-2	TRBV11-3	CASSGSANTGELFF	TGTGCCAGCAGCGGGTCGGCGAACACCGGGGAGCTGTTTTTT
TRBD1	.	13	TRBJ2-3	TRBV15	CATRDRATDTQYF	TGTGCCACGAGGGACAGGGCGACAGATACGCAGTATTTT
.	.	17	TRBJ2-3	TRBV29-1	CSVEDPYRSEGTDTQYF	TGCAGCGTTGAAGATCCCTACCGGAGTGAGGGCACAGATACGCAGTATTTT
.	.	16	TRBJ2-5	TRBV27	CASSLTGVDPGETQYF	TGTGCCAGCAGTTTAACTGGCGTGGATCCGGGAGAGACCCAGTACTTC
.	.	16	TRBJ2-4	TRBV4-1	CASSPFRVLAKNIQYF	TGCGCCAGCAGCCCCTTCAGGGTGCTAGCCAAAAACATTCAGTACTTC
TRBD2	.	15	TRBJ2-1	TRBV2	CASGGTSGSYNEQFF	TGTGCCAGCGGTGGTACTAGCGGGTCCTACAATGAGCAGTTCTTC